The 4 T cell receptor beta chains below all came from one sample that was sequenced in a study of blood T cells in healthy people across ages. Sample-barcoded 5' priming and a J-beta primer mix drove a second PCR of roughly 6 to 12 cycles. TCRdb re-derived calls from the 5' RACE reads in MiXCR, one entry per CDR3 protein. The sample lists some 900,000 distinct CDR3 sequences, 29% occurring once. The sequencing sample was made of blood. Receptors were obtained from a woman older than 75 in good health.

In this sample, this clonotype turned up many times. The V gene is TRBV4-1, the J gene TRBJ2-1; 11 nucleotides align to TRBD2. The CDR3 runs to 16 residues. Germline CDR1 MGHRA, CDR2 YSYEKL. V lost 0 bases to trimming and J lost 9 bases; unmatched junction nucleotides: 7. This chain's CDR3 is CASSQDRLAGGGEQFF. The CDR3 bases are TGCGCCAGCAGCCAAGACCGCCTAGCGGGGGGAGGTGAGCAGTTCTTC.

The chain combines TRBV15 with TRBJ2-7, with TRBD2 as a possible D gene (7 bases). Germline V gives CDR1 LNHNV, CDR2 YYDKDF (reference sequence). The CDR3 sequence is 14 residues long. Trimming left V 1 base short and J 10 bases short, with 17 bases between. The CDR3 loop is CATSRAGGGESQYF. In DNA, the CDR3 is TGTGCCACCAGCAGAGCGGGGGGCGGGGAGTCCCAGTACTTC.

This clonotype appeared a single time. The chain joins TRBV7-2 to TRBJ2-1; D possibly corresponds to TRBD2 (6 bases). The CDR3 runs to 11 residues. Trimming took off 3 bases at V and 13 bases at J, with 10 bases between the two ends. Germline CDR1 and CDR2: SGHTA and FQGNSA. The CDR3 DNA reads as TGTGCCAGCAGCTTCCGGGGGACCCAGTTCTTC. It translates to CASSFRGTQFF.

The chain is built from TRBV5-1 and TRBJ2-1; 9 bases are shared with TRBD1. The V and J ends lost 4 bases and 6 bases, in that order; junction bases with no gene match: 8. This CDR3 has 15 amino acids. Germline CDR1 reads SGHRS; CDR2 reads YFSETQ. The CDR3 is CASSPGTGSINEQFF. The CDR3 bases are TGCGCCAGCAGCCCCGGGACAGGGAGTATCAATGAGCAGTTCTTC.